This T cell receptor beta chain was documented in a study of spatial heterogeneity in lung cancer. This clonotype was detected a few times. Germline V gives CDR1 SQVTM, CDR2 ANQGSEA. Deletions cut 6 bases from V and 4 bases from J, with 9 bases between. The CDR3 runs to 12 residues. TCRdb processed the 5' RACE reads anew with MiXCR; each CDR3 protein has one entry. The sample includes some 110,000 distinct CDR3 sequences, 12% of them seen just once. Specified time point: blood at routine non-recurrence follow-up after resection. Whole RNA came from tumor, nontumor lung or frozen PBMC and was sequenced without being sorted.

Material: PBMCs, obtained at follow-up. The sequence came from a male donor with early-stage non-small cell lung cancer. The rearrangement joins TRBV29-1 to TRBJ2-2; weak D call: TRBD2 (5 bases). The CDR3 loop reads CSVREGTGELFF. Here the CDR3 DNA reads TGCAGCGTGAGGGAAGGCACCGGGGAGCTGTTTTTT.